These 8 T cell receptor beta chains were sequenced from one sample in a study of regulatory T cells in long-lasting Graves disease. Noted time point: newly diagnosed GD, antithyroid drugs for less than 3 months. The TCR library was made from RNA extracted from PBMCs. TCR beta libraries were built with iRepertoire HTBI primers and Arm-PCR of CDR3 regions. TCRdb recomputed calls from the multiplex PCR reads with MiXCR, one row per CDR3 protein. The data show 350,000 to 400,000 distinct CDR3 sequences, around 16% seen once. The same sample was also studied in work on T cells in Graves' hyperthyroidism and ophthalmopathy.

The source was peripheral blood mononuclear cells (PBMCs), collected at new diagnosis, from a patient treated with antithyroid drugs. All receptors come from a woman aged 18-29 years with Graves disease.

In this sample, this clonotype turned up many times. The V gene is TRBV28, the J gene TRBJ1-2; D gene uncertain. The CDR3 totals 15 residues. The V gene's germline CDR1 is MDHEN and CDR2 SYDVKM. Trimming stripped 2 bases from V and 4 bases from J, with 14 bases between. Written as DNA, the CDR3 is TGTGCCAGCAGTTTAGCCGGCTCGGGTCTCTATGGCTACACCTTC. Protein: CASSLAGSGLYGYTF.

The rearrangement links TRBV20-1 to TRBJ2-7; 8 bases agree with TRBD2. Trimming cost V 5 bases and J 4 bases; bases outside gene matches: 7. Looked up from germline, CDR1 is DFQATT and CDR2 is SNEGSKA (reference sequence). The CDR3 length is 13 residues. For the CDR3, the DNA is TGCAGTGCTGAGGTAGCGGGGACATACGAGCAGTACTTC. Translated: CSAEVAGTYEQYF.

About this clonotype itself: One end of the junction does not line up with germline, which may come from a read error. The chain joins TRBV5-6 to TRBJ2-5; D not resolved. This CDR3 region has 14 residues. Germline CDR1 SGHDT, CDR2 YYEEEE. The CDR3 nucleotides are TGTGCCAGCAGCCCGGGCCTCGGGCAAGAGACCCGGTACTTC. Protein sequence: CASSPGLGQETRYF.

This chain uses TRBV6-1 with TRBJ1-4; 7 bases match TRBD1. Looked up from germline, CDR1 is MNHNS and CDR2 is SASEGT. Unmatched junction bases numbered 17, after V lost 9 bases and J lost 10 bases. The CDR3 is made up of 15 amino acids. The CDR3 DNA follows: TGTGCCAGTACGACAGGGACCTTGGGGCTTGGAAAACTGTTTTTT. Translation: CASTTGTLGLGKLFF.

This clonotype was recorded many times. The chain links TRBV7-3 to TRBJ2-7, with D unclear. Per germline, CDR1 SGHTA and CDR2 FQGTGA. There are 13 residues in the CDR3. V was clipped by 2 bases and J by 3 bases, with 8 bases between them. CDR3 sequence: CASSLGLYYEQYF. The CDR3 region has the DNA TGTGCCAGCAGCTTAGGCCTTTACTACGAGCAGTACTTC.

This clonotype was counted many times. The CDR3 reads CASSQRQFIPYEQYF. The CDR3 DNA sequence: TGTGCCAGCAGCCAAAGACAGTTCATTCCCTACGAGCAGTACTTC. The chain recombines TRBV3-1 with TRBJ2-7; maybe TRBD1 (5 bases). The CDR3 runs 15 residues. Germline V gives CDR1 LGHDT, CDR2 YNNKEL (reference sequence). Deletions cut 2 bases from V and 2 bases from J, with 13 bases between.

Worth noting for this clonotype: One base away lies a much larger clone, so this may be a sequencing read error. The chain joins TRBV5-6 to TRBJ2-1, with D uncertain. Germline V gene lookup returns CDR1 SGHDT and CDR2 YYEEEE. The CDR3 loop spans 13 amino acids. CDR3 nucleotide sequence: TGTGCCTGCAGCTTGGTAGCCGTAAATGAGCAGTTCTTC. Translating gives CACSLVAVNEQFF.

This clonotype showed up just once. This chain uses TRBV7-9 with TRBJ2-5, with D maybe TRBD1 (6 bases). The CDR3 length is 17 residues. V dropped 2 bases and J dropped 2 bases, with 18 bases sitting between them. Germline CDR1 SEHNR, CDR2 FQNEAQ (reference sequence). CDR3 coding DNA: TGTGCCAGCAGCTTACCGGGCGGACAGAGGGGGCAAGAGACCCAGTACTTC. Amino acids: CASSLPGGQRGQETQYF.